What follows describes a single T cell receptor beta chain. The CDR3 has 16 residues. V dropped 4 bases and J dropped 4; count of bases not matched to a gene: 13. Germline V CDR1 and CDR2: SGHRS, YFSETQ. This sample is part of a study of control samples from healthy donors and cancer patients. Generated by immunoSEQ multiplex PCR, the TCRdb table keeps only in-frame clones and is missing some. The repertoire holds about 160,000 clones, about 95% seen once, with 12% to 15% in the top ten. The sample consisted of PBMCs. The TCR sequence derives from a man between 60 and 75 years old with colorectal cancer. The chain couples TRBV5-1 to TRBJ1-2, with 7 bases that match TRBD1. CDR3 bases: TGCGCCAGCAGCAGAGGGACAGACAGACAATTCTATGGCTACACCTTC. Protein product: CASSRGTDRQFYGYTF.